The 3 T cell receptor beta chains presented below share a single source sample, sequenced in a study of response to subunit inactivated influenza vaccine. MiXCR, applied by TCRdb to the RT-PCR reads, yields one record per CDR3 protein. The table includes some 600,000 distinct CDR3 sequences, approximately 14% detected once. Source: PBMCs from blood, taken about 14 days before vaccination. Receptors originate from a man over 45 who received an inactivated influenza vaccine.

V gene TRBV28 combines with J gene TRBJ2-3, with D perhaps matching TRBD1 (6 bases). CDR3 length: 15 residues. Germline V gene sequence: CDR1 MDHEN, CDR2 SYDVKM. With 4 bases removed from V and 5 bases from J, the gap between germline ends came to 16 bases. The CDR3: CASSSMGAYGDTQYF. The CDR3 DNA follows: TGTGCCAGCAGTTCGATGGGGGCGTATGGAGATACGCAGTATTTT.

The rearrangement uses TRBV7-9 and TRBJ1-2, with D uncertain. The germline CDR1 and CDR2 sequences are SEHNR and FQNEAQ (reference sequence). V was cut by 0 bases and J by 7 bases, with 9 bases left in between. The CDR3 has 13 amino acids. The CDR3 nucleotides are TGTGCCAGCAGCTTAGCAACTCACCCTGGCTACACCTTC. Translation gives CASSLATHPGYTF.

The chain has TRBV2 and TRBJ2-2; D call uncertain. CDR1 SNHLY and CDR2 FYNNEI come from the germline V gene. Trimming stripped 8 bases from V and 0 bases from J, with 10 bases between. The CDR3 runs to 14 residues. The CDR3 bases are TGTGCCAGCCTTAAAGGAACGAACACCGGGGAGCTGTTTTTT. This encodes CASLKGTNTGELFF.